These 19 T cell receptor beta chains came from one sample sequenced in a study of CD8+CD57+ T cells in acquired aplastic anemia. The TCR beta profiling, which covered VDJ combination and CDR3 sequence, was carried out using genomic DNA as the template. Each CDR3 protein is one row after TCRdb ran MiXCR on the reads. The sample yields around 150,000 distinct CDR3 sequences, around 45% seen once. The specimen was sorted CD4+, CD8+, or CD8+CD57+ T cells (not recorded which) from PBMCs. These receptors were taken from a human donor in good health.

There are many counts of this clonotype. The rearrangement links TRBV6-1 to TRBJ2-2, with 11 positions matching TRBD2. The CDR3 has 14 amino acids. Germline values: CDR1 MNHNS, CDR2 SASEGT. The V segment lost 5 bases and the J segment 5 bases; nucleotides outside the gene matches: 1. CDR3 nucleotide sequence: TGTGCCAGCAGTAGGACTAGCGGGACCGGGGAGCTGTTTTTT. Protein product: CASSRTSGTGELFF.

This clonotype was seen just once. A much more abundant neighbour one base away suggests this may be a read error. This chain connects TRBV6-2 or TRBV6-3 to TRBJ1-2; tentatively, D is TRBD1 (6 bases). Germline V gene lookup returns CDR1 MNHEY and CDR2 SVGEGT. CDR3 length: 14 residues. CDR3 residues: CSSNQPGGGYGYTF. CDR3 in DNA: TGTTCCAGCAATCAACCGGGGGGCGGATATGGCTACACCTTC.

V and J are TRBV2 and TRBJ2-7, with D unresolved. Germline V lookup: CDR1 SNHLY, CDR2 FYNNEI. The CDR3 has 12 amino acids. Trimming removed 1 base at V and 7 bases at J, with 8 bases between. In nucleotides, the CDR3 is TGTGCCAGCAGTGAAGTGGCTGGAGAGCAGTACTTC. This sequence encodes CASSEVAGEQYF.

This clonotype was recorded a few times. One end of the junction varies from germline; a read error may be responsible. The chain recombines TRBV7-7 with TRBJ2-2; unclear D gene. The CDR3 has 12 residues. Germline V lookup: CDR1 SSHAT, CDR2 FNYEAQ (reference sequence). The CDR3 nucleotides read TGTGCTAGCAGCACCAACACCGGGGAGCTGTTTTTT. Amino acids: CASSTNTGELFF.

This clonotype was seen repeatedly, ten times or more. This chain uses TRBV20-1 with TRBJ1-2, with 7 bases identical to TRBD1. Germline V gene data show CDR1 as DFQATT and CDR2 as SNEGSKA (reference sequence). This CDR3 spans 14 amino acids. Unmatched junction bases numbered 7, after V lost 6 bases and J lost 0 bases. The DNA of the CDR3 is TGCAGTGCCCAGCGACAGGGACCTAACTATGGCTACACCTTC. It yields the protein CSAQRQGPNYGYTF.

This clonotype was recorded once. This chain joins TRBV10-1 and TRBJ1-5; D call uncertain. V lost 6 bases and J 5 bases, leaving 5 bases between the germline ends. Germline V gene data show CDR1 as WNHNN and CDR2 as SYGVQD (reference sequence). The CDR3 runs 11 residues. The CDR3 DNA sequence: TGCGCCAGCAGCGACGATCAGCCCCAGCATTTT. Protein sequence: CASSDDQPQHF.

This clonotype is a singleton in its sample. A read error is possible here, since a much larger clone lies one base away. This chain uses TRBV5-1 with TRBJ2-5; the D gene is possibly TRBD2 (6 bases). Per germline, CDR1 SGHRS and CDR2 YFSETQ. This CDR3 has 15 residues. CDR3 in DNA: TGCGCCAGCAGCTTGTCTGCGACTAGAGGAGAGACCCAGTGCTTC. This gives the protein CASSLSATRGETQCF.

This clonotype is medium-sized. The rearrangement links TRBV29-1 to TRBJ1-3; D may be TRBD1 (5 bases). This CDR3 contains 11 residues. The germline gives CDR1 SQVTM, CDR2 ANQGSEA. The CDR3 is CTGGSGNTIYF. In DNA form, the CDR3 reads TGCACCGGGGGTTCTGGAAACACCATATATTTT. The whole variable domain, remainder taken from reference TRBV29-1 and TRBJ1-3, is SAVISQKPSRDICQRGTSLTIQCQVDSQVTMMFWYRQQPGQSLTLIATANQGSEATYESGFVIDKFPISRPNLTFSTLTVSNMSPEDSSIYLCTGGSGNTIYFGEGSWLTVV.

The V gene is TRBV7-9, the J gene TRBJ2-5; no firm D call. V was clipped by 3 bases and J by 3 bases, with 8 bases between them. The CDR3 sequence is 13 residues long. Germline V gene sequence: CDR1 SEHNR, CDR2 FQNEAQ (reference sequence). The CDR3 sequence is CASSLVTEETQYF. As DNA, the CDR3 is TGTGCCAGCAGCTTGGTTACAGAAGAGACCCAGTACTTC.

This clonotype was seen many times. This chain uses TRBV7-2 with TRBJ2-7; unclear D gene. V was cut by 1 base and J by 9 bases, with 13 bases left in between. Germline V lookup: CDR1 SGHTA, CDR2 FQGNSA. The CDR3 runs to 13 residues. As DNA, the CDR3 is TGTGCCAGCAGCTTAGTCGGTTTTGATGGGCAGTACTTC. Encoded protein: CASSLVGFDGQYF.

This clonotype occurred many times. The V call is TRBV7-2, the J call TRBJ2-7; D possibly corresponds to TRBD2 (6 bases). Trimming stripped 2 bases from V and 5 bases from J, with 16 bases between. This CDR3 has 15 residues. Germline CDR1 is SGHTA and CDR2 is FQGNSA. DNA of the CDR3: TGTGCCAGCAGCTTAAGGGGTGGAGGGACCGACGAGCAGTACTTC. Protein: CASSLRGGGTDEQYF.

The chain is built from TRBV9 and TRBJ2-3, with 8 positions matching TRBD2. The germline gives CDR1 SGDLS, CDR2 YYNGEE. After removal of 1 base from V and 6 bases from J, the junction contained 4 bases not matched to a gene. The CDR3 has 14 amino acids. The CDR3 bases are TGTGCCAGCAGCGTAACGGGGGGGCTTGATACGCAGTATTTT. Translating gives CASSVTGGLDTQYF.

This chain joins TRBV20-1 and TRBJ2-3, with a weak D call TRBD2 (5 bases). The CDR3 extends over 15 amino acids. Germline assignment: CDR1 DFQATT and CDR2 SNEGSKA (reference sequence). With 0 bases removed from V and 0 bases from J, the gap between germline ends came to 10 bases. CDR3 nucleotide sequence: TGCAGTGCTAGAGATCTAAGCGGAAGCACAGATACGCAGTATTTT. It is translated as CSARDLSGSTDTQYF.

The V call is TRBV2, the J call TRBJ1-1; D gene ambiguous. The CDR3 is 13 residues long. Germline values: CDR1 SNHLY, CDR2 FYNNEI. The V end lost 7 bases, the J end lost 6 bases, and 15 bases lay between the germline ends. As DNA, the CDR3 is TGTGCCAGCATCTTAGACACATACCCTGAAGCTTTCTTT. This encodes CASILDTYPEAFF.

J is TRBJ2-7 and V is TRBV24-1; 11 bases agree with TRBD1. V was clipped by 3 bases and J by 3 bases; unmatched bases: 3. Germline CDR1 reads KGHDR; CDR2 reads SFDVKD. The CDR3 extends over 15 amino acids. CDR3 protein: CATSDPGQGDYEQYF. Written as DNA, the CDR3 is TGTGCCACCAGTGATCCGGGACAGGGGGACTACGAGCAGTACTTC.

A few counts support this clonotype. CDR3 sequence reads: CASSSPEGGPQHF. CDR3 nucleotides: TGTGCCAGCAGCTCACCGGAGGGGGGGCCCCAGCATTTT. The chain joins TRBV6-1 to TRBJ1-5; weak D call: TRBD1 (6 bases). V was trimmed by 6 bases and J by 9 bases, leaving 15 bases between them. There are 13 residues in the CDR3. Germline CDR1 reads MNHNS; CDR2 reads SASEGT.

The chain carries TRBV2 and TRBJ1-1, with no clear D. Trimming took 8 bases from V and 1 from J, leaving 11 bases between them. This CDR3 contains 13 residues. Germline assignment: CDR1 SNHLY and CDR2 FYNNEI. This CDR3 is CASFVTGNTEAFF. The CDR3 coding sequence is TGTGCCAGCTTCGTCACGGGGAACACTGAAGCTTTCTTT.

The genes are TRBV5-5 and TRBJ2-6; no firm D call. Germline V gene sequence: CDR1 SGHKS, CDR2 YYEKEE (reference sequence). Trimming pared 0 bases from V and 0 bases from J, leaving 7 bases between. The CDR3 spans 16 residues. The CDR3, as DNA: TGTGCCAGCAGCTTGGGCATTAGCTCTGGGGCCAACGTCCTGACTTTC. Translated: CASSLGISSGANVLTF.

This clonotype has a count of ten or more. The chain carries TRBV6-4 and TRBJ2-2; 8 bases are shared with TRBD1. The CDR3 is 13 amino acids. In germline, CDR1 is MRHNA, CDR2 SNTAGT. With V trimmed by 6 bases and J by 7 bases, 4 bases remained unmatched. The CDR3 DNA reads as TGTGCCAGCAGGGGACAGGAGGTCGGGGAGCTGTTTTTT. This encodes CASRGQEVGELFF.